The following is a T cell receptor beta chain sequence with its context. No antigen is known for it. A second about 7 to 12 cycle PCR used barcoded and J-beta primers. TCRdb passed the 5' RACE reads through MiXCR, listing each CDR3 protein once. The sample has more than 600,000 distinct CDR3 sequences, 25% seen once. These data belong to a study of blood T cells in healthy people across ages. Germline CDR1 and CDR2: SGHRS and YFSETQ. Trimming removed 4 bases at V and 7 bases at J, with 18 bases between. There are 16 residues in the CDR3. Whole-study results and caveats: Both higher diversity and more naive CD4+ cells marked long-lived donors when set against aged donors.

Each sample yielded at least 5 micrograms of PBMC total RNA. This sample also appeared in a second study, on T cells of mothers and their children. As that report states: The donors comprised about 6 children and their three healthy Caucasian mothers.

Sequenced: blood. This rearrangement joins TRBV5-1 to TRBJ1-6; the D is unclear. This TCR came from a boy aged 5-17 years in good health. CDR3: CASSLFRIEGNSPLHF. CDR3 bases: TGCGCCAGCAGCCTTTTCCGGATAGAAGGGAATTCACCCCTCCACTTT.